This T cell receptor beta chain was captured in a study of graft-versus-host responses after intestinal transplantation. General study points: GvH clones were found in recipient marrow; some appeared first in ileum or blood. Early after transplant, HvG clones declined as circulating GvH clones peaked.

As concerns this clone: The antigen is not known.

Trimming took 2 bases from V and 7 from J, leaving 15 bases between them. The germline CDR1 and CDR2 sequences are MGHRA and YSYEKL. This CDR3 region has 15 residues. The protocol was immunoSEQ multiplex PCR, while the TCRdb copy is restricted to in-frame clones and leaves out a portion. Of around 97,000 clones in the sample, 90% to 95% were seen once. The TCR sequence derives from a human donor who received an intestinal transplant. The input for sequencing was unstimulated CD8+ T cells sorted from spleen or lymph node cells, taken before intestinal transplant. This chain links TRBV4-1 with TRBJ2-1; a possible D gene is TRBD2 (6 bases). The CDR3 bases are TGCGCCAGCAGCCAATACCCCGGCGGGAAGAATGAGCAGTTCTTC. This codes for CASSQYPGGKNEQFF.